These T cell receptor beta chains were read from a single sample in a study of control samples from healthy donors and cancer patients. The table came from immunoSEQ multiplex PCR; TCRdb's copy has only in-frame clones and leaves some out. The sample contains about 98,000 clones, roughly three quarters of which appear only once. Sequenced input: blood. These receptors were taken from a woman younger than 45 in good health. Each CDR3 is given with its conserved first and last residue. The D gene is left open where the match is weak. Size is omitted from some rows. Given values are once, few, many or a class for expanded clones.

abundance	v_gene	d_gene	j_gene	CDR3aa	CDR3nt
NA	TRBV12-5	NA	TRBJ1-4	CASGLTSLQGINEKLFF	TGTGCTAGTGGTTTGACCAGCCTCCAGGGGATTAATGAAAAACTGTTTTTT
NA	TRBV21-1	NA	TRBJ2-7	CASSIFDRAYEQYF	TGTGCCAGCAGCATCTTCGACAGGGCCTACGAGCAGTACTTC
few	TRBV18	NA	TRBJ1-1	CASSLNRDTEAFF	TGTGCCAGCTCCCTCAACAGGGACACTGAAGCTTTCTTT
NA	TRBV10-1	NA	TRBJ1-3	CASSSGRSAGNTIYF	TGCGCCAGCAGTTCCGGGAGGTCCGCAGGAAACACCATATATTTT
NA	TRBV10-3	TRBD1	TRBJ1-6	CAISGGQGNSPLHF	TGTGCCATCAGTGGGGGACAGGGGAATTCACCCCTCCACTTT
NA	TRBV6-5	TRBD1	TRBJ2-3	CASSLGHRGVDTQYF	TGTGCCAGCAGTCTCGGACACAGGGGTGTAGATACGCAGTATTTT
NA	TRBV19	NA	TRBJ1-4	CASSRQGDNEKLFF	TGTGCCAGTAGTCGTCAGGGAGATAATGAAAAACTGTTTTTT
NA	TRBV7-2	TRBD2	TRBJ2-4	CASTPSGGAENIQYF	TGTGCCAGCACCCCCAGCGGGGGGGCCGAAAACATTCAGTACTTC
few	TRBV27	NA	TRBJ1-5	CASSLRVDSNQPQHF	TGTGCCAGCAGTTTAAGGGTCGACAGCAATCAGCCCCAGCATTTT
NA	TRBV9	NA	TRBJ1-3	CASSVAGTVSGNTIYF	TGTGCCAGCAGCGTAGCTGGGACCGTCTCTGGAAACACCATATATTTT
NA	TRBV19	NA	TRBJ1-6	CASSTTALSYNSPLHF	TGTGCCAGTAGTACGACAGCCCTCTCCTATAATTCACCCCTCCACTTT
NA	TRBV11-2	NA	TRBJ1-4	CASSLDATNEKLFF	TGTGCCAGCAGCTTGGACGCAACTAATGAAAAACTGTTTTTT
NA	TRBV6-1	NA	TRBJ2-3	CASSDNGITSTDTQYF	TGTGCCAGCAGTGACAACGGGATCACAAGCACAGATACGCAGTATTTT
NA	TRBV5-4	TRBD2	TRBJ2-1	CASSVLGLAGGPSYNEQFF	TGTGCCAGCAGCGTACTTGGGCTAGCGGGGGGGCCCTCCTACAATGAGCAGTTCTTC
NA	TRBV28	NA	TRBJ1-5	CASSLEREYSNQPQHF	TGTGCCAGCAGTTTGGAAAGGGAATATAGCAATCAGCCCCAGCATTTT
NA	TRBV9	NA	TRBJ2-3	CASSVEAGGGSPQYF	TGTGCCAGCAGCGTAGAGGCAGGGGGCGGGAGTCCGCAGTATTTT
few	TRBV6-1	NA	TRBJ2-6	CASSEERSGANVLTF	TGTGCCAGCAGTGAAGAGCGGTCTGGGGCCAACGTCCTGACTTTC
NA	TRBV9	NA	TRBJ1-1	CASSTTPNTEAFF	TGTGCCAGCAGTACAACACCTAACACTGAAGCTTTCTTT
NA	TRBV6-5	TRBD1	TRBJ2-7	CASRPGTVSLNEQYF	TGTGCCAGCAGACCGGGGACAGTGTCTTTGAACGAGCAGTACTTC
NA	TRBV5-1	NA	TRBJ1-4	CASSLAGGVSTNEKLFF	TGCGCCAGCAGCTTGGCCGGGGGAGTTTCAACTAATGAAAAACTGTTTTTT
NA	TRBV19	NA	TRBJ1-1	CASSIGRALRGTEAFF	TGTGCCAGTAGTATCGGACGGGCCCTTCGGGGCACTGAAGCTTTCTTT
NA	TRBV5-1	NA	TRBJ1-2	CASTDSVYGYTF	TGCGCCAGCACGGACAGTGTATATGGCTACACCTTC
NA	TRBV19	NA	TRBJ1-4	CASKPGAATNEKLFF	TGTGCCAGTAAGCCAGGGGCCGCAACTAATGAAAAACTGTTTTTT
once	TRBV19	NA	TRBJ1-2	CASSVLQGGQGYSGYTF	TGTGCCAGTAGTGTGCTGCAGGGAGGGCAGGGTTATTCTGGCTACACCTTC
NA	TRBV6-1	NA	TRBJ2-7	CASSERPRKAYEQYF	TGTGCCAGCAGTGAGCGGCCTCGAAAGGCGTACGAGCAGTACTTC
few	TRBV9	NA	TRBJ1-2	CASSVDRYGYTF	TGTGCCAGCAGCGTAGATAGATATGGCTACACCTTC
NA	TRBV15	NA	TRBJ2-7	CATSRDLSYEQYF	TGTGCCACCAGCAGAGATCTCTCCTACGAGCAGTACTTC
NA	TRBV7-3	NA	TRBJ1-2	CASSANSGTVGGYTF	TGTGCCAGCAGCGCCAATAGCGGTACCGTAGGGGGCTACACCTTC